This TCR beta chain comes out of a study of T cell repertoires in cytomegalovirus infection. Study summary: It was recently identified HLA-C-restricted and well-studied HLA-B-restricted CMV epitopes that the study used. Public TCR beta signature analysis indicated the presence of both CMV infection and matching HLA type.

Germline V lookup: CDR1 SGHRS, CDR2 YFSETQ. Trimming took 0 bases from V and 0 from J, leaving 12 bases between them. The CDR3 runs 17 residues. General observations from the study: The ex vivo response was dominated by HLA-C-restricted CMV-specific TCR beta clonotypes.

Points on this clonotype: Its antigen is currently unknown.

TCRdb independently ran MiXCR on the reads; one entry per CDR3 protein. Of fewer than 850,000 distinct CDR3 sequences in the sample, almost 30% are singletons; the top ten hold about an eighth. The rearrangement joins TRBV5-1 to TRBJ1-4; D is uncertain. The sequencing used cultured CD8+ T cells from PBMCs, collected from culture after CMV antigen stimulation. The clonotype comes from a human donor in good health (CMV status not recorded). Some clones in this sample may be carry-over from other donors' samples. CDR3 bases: TGCGCCAGCAGCTTGGCGGTCGGCGGAGCAACTAATGAAAAACTGTTTTTT. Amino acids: CASSLAVGGATNEKLFF.